Shown below are 30 T cell receptor beta chains from a single sample sequenced in a study of shared clonotypes between healthy human individuals. This table comes from immunoSEQ multiplex PCR, and its TCRdb copy is limited to in-frame clones, with some not included. Of around 1,000,000 clones detected, approximately 77% appear once; the ten largest clones hold 0.89%. Sequencing used memory CD4+ T cells from PBMCs. Subset: CD45RA-negative fraction. The receptors derive from a man younger than 30 in good health. Some clones in this sample may be carry-over from other donors' samples.

This rearrangement joins TRBV7-3 to TRBJ2-2; D is uncertain. There are 14 residues in the CDR3. CDR1 is SGHTA, CDR2 FQGTGA, per germline. Trimming shortened V by 2 bases and J by 0 bases, and 4 bases separated the two germline ends. The DNA for the CDR3 is TGTGCCAGCAGCTTAGTTCCGAACACCGGGGAGCTGTTTTTT. It encodes CASSLVPNTGELFF.

The chain combines TRBV7-9 with TRBJ2-1; 7 nucleotides line up with TRBD2. CDR1 is SEHNR, CDR2 FQNEAQ, per germline (reference sequence). This CDR3 region has 13 residues. The J segment lost 10 bases and the V segment lost 1 base, leaving 4 bases of the junction unmatched. In nucleotides, the CDR3 is TGTGCCAGCAGCTTAGTGTCAGCGGGAGAGCAGTTCTTC. Translating it yields CASSLVSAGEQFF.

The chain joins TRBV11-2 to TRBJ2-7; no firm D call. Looked up from germline, CDR1 is SGHAT and CDR2 is FQNNGV. Trimming took 5 bases from V and 2 from J, leaving 13 bases between them. This CDR3 spans 14 amino acids. DNA for the CDR3: TGTGCCAGCAGCGAGCCGGGCCTAACCTACGAGCAGTACTTC. Translated: CASSEPGLTYEQYF.

The V call is TRBV28, the J call TRBJ1-4, with a weak D call TRBD1 (5 bases). Germline values: CDR1 MDHEN, CDR2 SYDVKM. The CDR3 sequence is 15 residues long. V was cut by 4 bases and J by 6 bases, with 15 bases left in between. In DNA form, the CDR3 reads TGTGCCAGCAGTTCCCTGGGGCAGGGTTATGAAAAACTGTTTTTT. The encoded protein is CASSSLGQGYEKLFF.

Concerning this clone: This sample also contains other DNA sequences that code for the same CDR3. The rearrangement uses TRBV27 and TRBJ2-5; D might be TRBD2 (6 bases). The CDR3 spans 14 residues. V shed 5 bases and J shed 2 bases, with 12 bases lying between them. Germline CDR1 MNHEY, CDR2 SMNVEV (reference sequence). Here the CDR3 reads CASSPGTEQETQYF. Written as DNA, the CDR3 is TGTGCCAGCAGTCCCGGGACTGAACAAGAGACCCAGTACTTC.

This chain links TRBV2 with TRBJ1-5; D uncertain. Trimming stripped 6 bases from V and 4 bases from J, with 10 bases between. This CDR3 is built from 13 residues. Germline V gives CDR1 SNHLY, CDR2 FYNNEI. The CDR3 coding sequence is TGTGCCAGCAGATATAGTGCAAATCAGCCCCAGCATTTT. Protein: CASRYSANQPQHF.

A single count supports this clone. The DNA of the CDR3 is TGTGCCAGCAGCCCGGGGGCAGTCTCTGGGGCCAACGTCCTGACTTTC. Translation gives CASSPGAVSGANVLTF. The chain combines TRBV25-1 with TRBJ2-6, with D perhaps assigned TRBD1 or TRBD2 (6 bases each). Looked up from germline, CDR1 is MGHDK and CDR2 is SYGVNS. This CDR3 is 16 amino acids long. The V end was cut by 6 bases, the J end by 0 bases, with 12 bases between.

The chain carries TRBV5-6 and TRBJ2-1, with TRBD2 identical over 8 bases. CDR1 is SGHDT and CDR2 is YYEEEE in the germline V gene. The CDR3 spans 17 residues. Trimming removed 5 bases from V and 1 base from J; junction bases left unmatched: 11. The CDR3 loop reads CASRVQLAGYSYNEQFF. The CDR3 DNA sequence: TGTGCCAGCAGGGTACAGTTAGCGGGATATTCCTACAATGAGCAGTTCTTC.

The chain combines TRBV5-1 with TRBJ1-5; TRBD1 is a possible D gene (6 bases). The germline CDR1 and CDR2 sequences are SGHRS and YFSETQ. V was pared by 4 bases and J by 6 bases, with 17 bases between. CDR3 size: 15 residues. The chain's CDR3 is CASSPAGGRGQPQHF. The CDR3, as DNA: TGCGCCAGCAGCCCCGCTGGGGGGCGAGGTCAGCCCCAGCATTTT. Supplemented by reference TRBV5-1 and TRBJ1-5, the full variable domain reads KAGVTQTPRYLIKTRGQQVTLSCSPISGHRSVSWYQQTPGQGLQFLFEYFSETQRNKGNFPGRFSGRQFSNSRSEMNVSTLELGDSALYLCASSPAGGRGQPQHFGDGTRLSIL.

The genes are TRBV6-4 and TRBJ1-2, with D unresolved. This CDR3 region has 15 residues. The V gene lost 4 bases and the J gene lost 2 bases, with 14 bases spanning the gap. The germline gives CDR1 MRHNA, CDR2 SNTAGT. CDR3 DNA: TGTGCCAGCAGTGCCTCCCCGGGCCTAAACTATGGCTACACCTTC. Translated: CASSASPGLNYGYTF.

DNA of the CDR3: TGTGCCAGCAGTTTGAACAGCGGGGGGACCCCCTATGGCTACACCTTC. As protein: CASSLNSGGTPYGYTF. This rearrangement joins TRBV28 to TRBJ1-2; tentative D call: TRBD1 (5 bases). CDR1 and CDR2 (germline): MDHEN, SYDVKM. The ends were cut back, 3 bases at V and 4 bases at J, with 18 bases in the middle. The CDR3 is 16 amino acids.

This chain joins TRBV19 and TRBJ2-2; D perhaps matches TRBD1 (5 bases). V was clipped by 5 bases and J by 1 base, with 17 bases between them. Germline CDR1 LNHDA, CDR2 SQIVND (reference sequence). The CDR3 covers 17 residues. The CDR3 loop is CASSDWGEALNTGELFF. CDR3 bases: TGTGCCAGTAGTGATTGGGGCGAAGCATTGAACACCGGGGAGCTGTTTTTT.

The chain links TRBV7-3 to TRBJ2-2, with no clear D. With 2 bases removed from V and 5 bases from J, the gap between germline ends came to 6 bases. In germline, CDR1 is SGHTA, CDR2 FQGTGA. The CDR3 has 13 amino acids. As DNA, the CDR3 is TGTGCCAGCAGCTTAGATTTTACCGGGGAGCTGTTTTTT. Protein product: CASSLDFTGELFF.

The chain employs TRBV5-4 and TRBJ2-6; D may be TRBD2 (5 bases). Germline lookup yields CDR1 SGHNT and CDR2 YYREEE (reference sequence). The CDR3 consists of 15 residues. V lost 3 bases to trimming and J lost 0 bases, with 7 bases between them. The CDR3 DNA follows: TGTGCCAGCAGCTGGACTTACTCTGGGGCCAACGTCCTGACTTTC. Its translation is CASSWTYSGANVLTF.

Here the CDR3 DNA reads TGTGCCACCAGCAGAGGTAGAGCTGAAAGTGGAAACACCATATATTTT. This gives the protein CATSRGRAESGNTIYF. The gene calls are TRBV15 and TRBJ1-3; D unresolved. The germline CDR1 and CDR2 sequences are LNHNV and YYDKDF (reference sequence). The CDR3 runs to 16 residues. Trimming removed 1 base at V and 3 bases at J, with 13 bases between.

This clone was detected once. At the DNA level, this CDR3 is encoded by other sequences in the same sample as well. This chain links TRBV6-5 with TRBJ1-1, with 10 bases lining up with TRBD1. CDR1 is MNHEY, CDR2 SVGAGI, per germline. The length of the CDR3 is 13 residues. The V and J ends lost 4 bases and 5 bases, in that order; junction bases with no gene match: 1. DNA of the CDR3: TGTGCCAGCAGTTGGACAGGGGGAACTGAAGCTTTCTTT. It encodes CASSWTGGTEAFF.

The chain couples TRBV7-8 to TRBJ1-6, with a possible D match to TRBD1 (5 bases). Deletions cut 2 bases from V and 10 bases from J, with 9 bases between. CDR3 size: 13 residues. The germline V gene has CDR1 SGHVS and CDR2 FQNEAQ. The CDR3, as DNA: TGTGCCAGCAGCTTACCAGGGTCATCACCCCTCCACTTT. Protein product: CASSLPGSSPLHF.

J is TRBJ1-1 and V is TRBV6-5; D is undetermined. The CDR3 runs to 15 residues. Trimming took off 0 bases at V and 1 base at J, with 9 bases between the two ends. Germline assignment: CDR1 MNHEY and CDR2 SVGAGI. CDR3 amino acids: CASSYSTRSNTEAFF. The CDR3 nucleotides read TGTGCCAGCAGTTACTCGACCCGATCGAACACTGAAGCTTTCTTT.

The chain combines TRBV18 with TRBJ2-2, with 12 nucleotides matching TRBD1. J lost 5 bases, V lost 6 bases, and 10 bases had no gene match. Germline V CDR1 and CDR2: KGHSH, LQKENI. The CDR3 runs to 17 residues. The CDR3 spells CASSSSGQGAWTGELFF. CDR3 sequence (DNA): TGTGCCAGCTCGTCCTCGGGACAGGGGGCTTGGACCGGGGAGCTGTTTTTT. Together with reference TRBV18 and TRBJ2-2, the CDR3 gives the full variable domain: NAGVMQNPRHLVRRRGQEARLRCSPMKGHSHVYWYRQLPEEGLKFMVYLQKENIIDESGMPKERFSAEFPKEGPSILRIQQVVRGDSAAYFCASSSSGQGAWTGELFFGEGSRLTVL.

This clone has a single count. J is TRBJ2-1 and V is TRBV5-1; 12 positions agree with TRBD1. This CDR3 has 17 amino acids. Germline V CDR1 and CDR2: SGHRS, YFSETQ. V was clipped by 0 bases and J by 7 bases; unmatched bases: 8. The CDR3: CASSLDGTGGVVNEQFF. The CDR3 DNA sequence: TGCGCCAGCAGCTTGGATGGGACAGGGGGCGTCGTGAATGAGCAGTTCTTC.

The chain employs TRBV18 and TRBJ2-6; 8 bases are a match to TRBD1. V lost 4 bases to trimming and J lost 2 bases; unmatched junction nucleotides: 1. CDR1 is KGHSH and CDR2 is LQKENI in the germline V gene. This CDR3 has 15 residues. This chain's CDR3 is CASSLQGAGANVLTF. Written as DNA, the CDR3 is TGTGCCAGCTCACTACAGGGGGCTGGGGCCAACGTCCTGACTTTC.

This chain uses TRBV10-3 with TRBJ2-2, with 9 bases fitting TRBD1. After removal of 8 bases from V and 5 bases from J, the junction contained 9 bases not matched to a gene. Per germline, CDR1 ENHRY and CDR2 SYGVKD. This CDR3 region has 15 residues. CDR3 sequence: CAISRGQGFTGELFF. The CDR3 nucleotides are TGTGCCATCTCTAGGGGACAGGGATTTACCGGGGAGCTGTTTTTT.

The V call is TRBV5-1, the J call TRBJ1-1, with unresolved D. The ends were cut back, 2 bases at V and 3 bases at J, with 8 bases in the middle. Germline CDR1 SGHRS, CDR2 YFSETQ. The CDR3 consists of 13 residues. The CDR3 loop is CASSFSEDTEAFF. In DNA form, the CDR3 reads TGCGCCAGCAGCTTTTCAGAGGACACTGAAGCTTTCTTT.

The chain carries TRBV6-6 and TRBJ2-5; 8 nucleotides match TRBD2. The length of the CDR3 is 14 residues. Per germline, CDR1 MNHNY and CDR2 SVGAGI (reference sequence). V shed 4 bases, J shed 2 bases, and the junction held 3 bases outside the gene matches. The chain's CDR3 is CASSLLAAQETQYF. CDR3 bases: TGTGCCAGCAGTTTACTAGCGGCTCAAGAGACCCAGTACTTC.

CDR3 nucleotides: TGTGCCAGCAGCCCCAGGGTAGCGGGAGCGTTCTACGAGCAGTACTTC. Translated, it gives CASSPRVAGAFYEQYF. This sequence joins TRBV5-4 and TRBJ2-7, with TRBD2 identical over 9 bases. Unmatched junction bases numbered 11, after V lost 4 bases and J lost 3 bases. CDR1 SGHNT and CDR2 YYREEE come from the germline V gene (reference sequence). The CDR3 consists of 16 residues.

This clone was observed a handful of times. The chain recombines TRBV7-3 with TRBJ2-7; D is uncertain. Germline V gives CDR1 SGHTA, CDR2 FQGTGA. The CDR3 is made up of 14 amino acids. V was cut by 5 bases and J by 7 bases, with 18 bases left in between. Written as DNA, the CDR3 is TGTGCCAGCAGCCCCTCGCGCCTAAGTTCGGAGCAGTACTTC. This sequence encodes CASSPSRLSSEQYF.

The chain uses TRBV5-1 and TRBJ2-2; 10 bases line up with TRBD2. The V gene end was trimmed by 0 bases and the J gene end by 2 bases; junction bases not matched to a gene: 7. The CDR3 contains 18 residues. The germline V gene has CDR1 SGHRS and CDR2 YFSETQ. The CDR3 protein is CASSLEIRLAGNTGELFF. The CDR3 region has the DNA TGCGCCAGCAGCTTGGAAATCCGACTAGCGGGTAACACCGGGGAGCTGTTTTTT.

This sequence joins TRBV28 and TRBJ1-1; 10 bases fit TRBD1. V was clipped by 5 bases and J by 10 bases; unmatched bases: 7. Germline CDR1 MDHEN, CDR2 SYDVKM. The CDR3 sequence is 13 residues long. The CDR3 sequence is CASSPRDRGVAFF. The CDR3 nucleotides read TGTGCCAGCAGTCCCCGGGACAGGGGCGTAGCTTTCTTT.

The gene calls are TRBV28 and TRBJ1-5; tentatively, D is TRBD1 (6 bases). Germline-derived CDR1 and CDR2 are MDHEN and SYDVKM. The CDR3 contains 14 residues. V lost 5 bases and J 8 bases, leaving 16 bases between the germline ends. CDR3 region: CASSQGTYVEPQHF. DNA for the CDR3: TGTGCCAGCAGTCAAGGGACATATGTTGAGCCCCAGCATTTT.

The rearrangement joins TRBV5-6 to TRBJ2-3, with 9 nucleotides matching TRBD1. After removal of 5 bases from V and 4 bases from J, the junction contained 17 bases not matched to a gene. CDR1 is SGHDT and CDR2 is YYEEEE in the germline V gene. CDR3 length: 18 amino acids. CDR3 amino acids: CASSYPLHRDRAPDTQYF. The CDR3 DNA is TGTGCCAGCAGTTACCCCCTACACCGGGACAGGGCTCCAGATACGCAGTATTTT.